One sample yielded the 18 T cell receptor beta chains listed below, sequenced in a study of patients and donors after allogeneic stem cell transplantation. TCRdb re-called the RT-PCR reads through MiXCR, storing one row per CDR3 protein. Here the sample spans 390,000 or so distinct CDR3 sequences, 16% being singletons. Material: blood, either unsorted or a sorted T cell fraction (not recorded which). The receptors here all came from a human donor who was either an allogeneic HSCT recipient or a stem cell or donor lymphocyte infusion donor (not recorded which). It is not recorded whose cells these are; they may come from a transplant donor.

This clonotype was found a few times. This chain connects TRBV28 to TRBJ2-4; possible D gene TRBD1, 6 bases. CDR3 length equals 14 residues. Germline assignment: CDR1 MDHEN and CDR2 SYDVKM. Trimming pared 4 bases from V and 9 bases from J, leaving 16 bases between. CDR3 coding DNA: TGTGCCAGCAGTTCCAGGACAGTCGTCAGCATTCAGTACTTC. Translating it yields CASSSRTVVSIQYF.

V is TRBV20-1 and J is TRBJ2-4; D remains ambiguous. V was clipped by 6 bases and J by 7 bases, with 13 bases between them. The V gene's germline CDR1 is DFQATT and CDR2 SNEGSKA (reference sequence). The length of the CDR3 is 12 residues. The CDR3 reads CSAELVQNIQYF. Here the CDR3 DNA reads TGCAGTGCCGAATTGGTTCAGAACATTCAGTACTTC.

The J gene is TRBJ1-1, the V gene TRBV6-2 or TRBV6-3; D not certain. V lost 2 bases, J lost 1 base, and 5 bases lay in between. The CDR3 contains 13 residues. The germline CDR1 and CDR2 sequences are MNHEY and SVGEGT. Here the CDR3 reads CASSYLANTEAFF. The CDR3 nucleotides are TGTGCCAGCAGTTACCTAGCGAACACTGAAGCTTTCTTT.

This clonotype occurred many times. The chain combines TRBV25-1 with TRBJ2-1; 7 bases map to TRBD2. There are 14 residues in the CDR3. Germline V gives CDR1 MGHDK, CDR2 SYGVNS. The V segment lost 4 bases and the J segment 3 bases; nucleotides outside the gene matches: 3. The DNA of the CDR3 is TGTGCCAGCAGTGTCACGGGGGGCTACAATGAGCAGTTCTTC. This gives the protein CASSVTGGYNEQFF.

This clonotype was seen only once. The chain recombines TRBV6-2 or TRBV6-3 with TRBJ2-7; the match to TRBD1 covers 10 bases. V gave up 6 bases and J gave up 6 bases; unmatched junction bases: 11. CDR1 is MNHEY, CDR2 SVGEGT, per germline. This CDR3 contains 15 residues. Here the CDR3 DNA reads TGTGCCAGCAGAGAACCGGGACAGGGGTTGAGCGAGCAGTACTTC. Its protein product is CASREPGQGLSEQYF.

The chain employs TRBV9 and TRBJ1-2; D gene uncertain. The germline V and J ends were trimmed by 3 bases and 5 bases, with 20 bases remaining between them. The CDR3 totals 16 residues. From germline, CDR1 is SGDLS and CDR2 YYNGEE. Written as DNA, the CDR3 is TGTGCCAGCAGCGGCTCGGATTCTTTTGGGAGTTATGGCTACACCTTC. Protein sequence: CASSGSDSFGSYGYTF.

This clonotype was seen ten or more times. The chain carries TRBV2 and TRBJ2-5; D may match TRBD1 or TRBD2 (5 bases each). From germline, CDR1 is SNHLY and CDR2 FYNNEI. This CDR3 is 13 amino acids long. V was shortened by 5 bases and J by 1 base, with 8 bases between the two germline ends. This CDR3 is CASSWDVQETQYF. CDR3 nucleotide sequence: TGTGCCAGCAGTTGGGACGTCCAAGAGACCCAGTACTTC.

Ten or more counts support this clonotype. The CDR3 coding sequence is TGCGCCAGCAGCTTGGACCCTAGCGGGGGCGCATCGGATACGCAGTATTTT. This gives the protein CASSLDPSGGASDTQYF. V gene TRBV5-1 combines with J gene TRBJ2-3; 10 bases line up with TRBD2. Trimming took 0 bases from V and 6 from J; bases not matched to a gene: 10. CDR1 and CDR2 from the germline V gene are SGHRS and YFSETQ. CDR3 size: 17 residues.

This chain links TRBV6-2 or TRBV6-3 with TRBJ2-7, with 12 bases that match TRBD2. The germline V gene has CDR1 MNHEY and CDR2 SVGEGT. The CDR3 is 14 amino acids. V was clipped by 7 bases and J by 4 bases; unmatched bases: 5. The CDR3 is CASTRLAGVYEQYF. The CDR3 DNA reads as TGTGCCAGCACCCGACTAGCGGGGGTTTACGAGCAGTACTTC.

There are many counts of this clonotype. The rearrangement joins TRBV20-1 to TRBJ1-2; D gene ambiguous. CDR1 is DFQATT, CDR2 SNEGSKA, per germline (reference sequence). CDR3 size: 17 residues. The V and J ends lost 0 bases and 7 bases respectively, with 24 bases between them. The CDR3 loop is CSARDPILGGAVRGYTF. CDR3 sequence (DNA): TGCAGTGCTAGAGATCCGATATTGGGAGGCGCGGTACGTGGCTACACCTTC.

The chain joins TRBV30 to TRBJ2-3; D tentatively reads TRBD1 or TRBD2 (5 bases each). Between the trimmed V and J ends, which lost 5 bases and 9 bases, there was a span of 9 bases. The germline CDR1 and CDR2 sequences are GTSNPN and SVGIG (reference sequence). The CDR3 has 10 residues. CDR3 DNA sequence: TGTGCCTGGCAGGGACCGACGCAGTATTTT. Protein: CAWQGPTQYF.

A few counts support this clonotype. The chain employs TRBV6-1 and TRBJ2-5, with TRBD1 identical over 9 bases. Per the germline V gene, CDR1 is MNHNS and CDR2 is SASEGT. J was trimmed by 1 base and V by 7 bases; bases with no gene match: 7. The CDR3 runs to 15 residues. The CDR3 loop reads CASTRTGATQETQYF. The CDR3 region has the DNA TGTGCCAGCACAAGGACAGGGGCGACCCAAGAGACCCAGTACTTC.

In this sample, this clonotype turned up a few times. The chain is built from TRBV12-3 or TRBV12-4 and TRBJ2-4; D is ambiguous. The V end lost 7 bases, the J end lost 7 bases, and 14 bases lay between the germline ends. The CDR3 runs 13 residues. DNA for the CDR3: TGTGCCAGCACTCTGACATTAAGGAACATTCAGTACTTC. This gives the protein CASTLTLRNIQYF.

This clonotype has a handful of counts. This chain links TRBV28 with TRBJ1-5, with D perhaps matching TRBD1 (5 bases). CDR1 and CDR2 (germline): MDHEN, SYDVKM. V was cut by 6 bases and J by 5 bases, with 20 bases left in between. The CDR3 length is 16 residues. In nucleotides, the CDR3 is TGTGCCAGCAGGGGCGCGGGAGGGAGGGGCCATCAGCCCCAGCATTTT. Encoded protein: CASRGAGGRGHQPQHF.

This clonotype was seen repeatedly, ten times or more. V usage is TRBV5-1 and J usage is TRBJ2-7; a weak D match, TRBD2 (5 bases). CDR3 length: 15 residues. Trimming stripped 3 bases from V and 3 bases from J, with 16 bases between. Per the germline V gene, CDR1 is SGHRS and CDR2 is YFSETQ. CDR3 sequence: CASSSEGSSGYEQYF. DNA for the CDR3: TGCGCCAGCAGCTCCGAGGGATCCTCCGGCTACGAGCAGTACTTC. The whole variable domain, filled in from reference TRBV5-1 and TRBJ2-7, reads KAGVTQTPRYLIKTRGQQVTLSCSPISGHRSVSWYQQTPGQGLQFLFEYFSETQRNKGNFPGRFSGRQFSNSRSEMNVSTLELGDSALYLCASSSEGSSGYEQYFGPGTRLTVT.

The chain is built from TRBV7-9 and TRBJ1-1, with TRBD1 identical over 8 bases. Trimming took 5 bases from V and 7 from J; bases not matched to a gene: 6. This CDR3 comprises 13 residues. Germline CDR1 reads SEHNR; CDR2 reads FQNEAQ (reference sequence). CDR3 region: CASSSGQGGEAFF. CDR3 DNA: TGTGCCAGCAGCAGCGGACAGGGCGGTGAAGCTTTCTTT.

In this sample, this clonotype turned up many times. The rearrangement joins TRBV7-2 to TRBJ2-1; D is unresolved. Trimming left V 2 bases short and J 2 bases short, with 7 bases between. Germline V lookup: CDR1 SGHTA, CDR2 FQGNSA. The CDR3 extends over 14 amino acids. The CDR3 region is CASSLKAAYNEQFF. DNA of the CDR3: TGTGCCAGCAGCTTAAAGGCGGCCTACAATGAGCAGTTCTTC.

There are a few counts of this clonotype. V and J are TRBV24-1 and TRBJ2-3; D ambiguous. The CDR3 is made up of 14 amino acids. V lost 4 bases and J lost 5, with 12 bases in between. CDR1 is KGHDR, CDR2 SFDVKD, per germline. The CDR3 reads CATSEGTLGDTQYF. In DNA, the CDR3 is TGTGCCACCAGTGAGGGAACCCTAGGAGATACGCAGTATTTT.